The 27 T cell receptor beta chains below all came from one sample that was sequenced in a study of T cells in Graves' hyperthyroidism and ophthalmopathy. The source material, RNA transcripts, was used to amplify TCR beta CDR3 regions. During a first-round RT-PCR of the TCR CDR3, the HTBI primer set was used. From the multiplex PCR reads, TCRdb called clonotypes with MiXCR, one entry per CDR3 protein. Of 350,000 or so distinct CDR3 sequences detected, 15% to 20% appear once; the ten largest clones hold around a sixth. Sequenced sample: blood. The receptors come from a woman aged 40 to 55 with Graves' ophthalmopathy.

This clonotype was picked up many times. The chain has TRBV12-5 and TRBJ2-5; D gene uncertain. The ends were cut back, 1 base at V and 4 bases at J, with 1 base in the middle. The CDR3 consists of 11 residues. The germline V gene encodes CDR1 LGHNT and CDR2 FRNRAP. The CDR3 protein is CASGLGETQYF. The CDR3 nucleotides read TGTGCTAGTGGTTTGGGAGAGACCCAGTACTTC.

This clonotype came up many times. The rearrangement links TRBV28 to TRBJ2-7; the D gene is possibly TRBD2 (5 bases). The ends were cut back, 8 bases at V and 2 bases at J, with 16 bases in the middle. CDR3 length equals 14 residues. CDR1 is MDHEN, CDR2 SYDVKM, per germline. The CDR3 spells CASFGVDGTYEQYF. CDR3 sequence (DNA): TGTGCCAGCTTTGGCGTGGACGGGACCTACGAGCAGTACTTC.

This clonotype was recorded a few times. The V gene is TRBV3-1, the J gene TRBJ2-2; tentative D call: TRBD2 (5 bases). Trimming took 7 bases from V and 3 from J, leaving 12 bases between them. The CDR3 length is 14 residues. The germline CDR1 and CDR2 sequences are LGHDT and YNNKEL (reference sequence). CDR3: CASTAGADTGELFF. The CDR3, as DNA: TGTGCCAGCACCGCGGGCGCGGACACCGGGGAGCTGTTTTTT.

In DNA, the CDR3 is TGTGCCAGCAGCGTAAGTCGGAGCGAGCAGTACTTC. It encodes CASSVSRSEQYF. The V call is TRBV7-8, the J call TRBJ2-7; D is uncertain. CDR1 and CDR2 from the germline V gene are SGHVS and FQNEAQ. The CDR3 has 12 residues. V gave up 5 bases and J gave up 6 bases, with 11 bases separating them. The variable domain in full, completed from reference TRBV7-8 and TRBJ2-7, reads GAGVSQSPRYKVAKRGQDVALRCDPISGHVSLFWYQQALGQGPEFLTYFQNEAQLDKSGLPSDRFFAERPEGSVSTLKIQRTQQEDSAVYLCASSVSRSEQYFGPGTRLTVT.

This clonotype was observed at least ten times. The chain links TRBV15 to TRBJ2-7, with 8 bases aligning to TRBD1. This CDR3 region has 16 residues. The germline gives CDR1 LNHNV, CDR2 YYDKDF (reference sequence). The V segment lost 0 bases and the J segment 4 bases; nucleotides outside the gene matches: 8. Written as DNA, the CDR3 is TGTGCCACCAGCAGAGACGCCGGGACAGGATTGTACGAGCAGTACTTC. It translates to CATSRDAGTGLYEQYF. The full variable domain, its missing parts supplied by reference TRBV15 and TRBJ2-7, is DAMVIQNPRYQVTQFGKPVTLSCSQTLNHNVMYWYQQKSSQAPKLLFHYYDKDFNNEADTPDNFQSRRPNTSFCFLDIRSPGLGDTAMYLCATSRDAGTGLYEQYFGPGTRLTVT.

The chain couples TRBV6-5 to TRBJ2-2, with a possible D match to TRBD1 (6 bases). CDR1 is MNHEY and CDR2 is SVGAGI in the germline V gene. The V gene lost 2 bases and the J gene lost 5 bases, with 12 bases spanning the gap. The CDR3 sequence is 15 residues long. CDR3 region: CASSYHQGWTGELFF. In DNA form, the CDR3 reads TGTGCCAGCAGTTACCACCAGGGGTGGACCGGGGAGCTGTTTTTT.

At least ten counts were recorded for this clonotype. The chain has TRBV6-5 and TRBJ2-2, with D possibly TRBD2 on 6 matching bases. CDR1 and CDR2 (germline): MNHEY, SVGAGI. The CDR3 spans 13 residues. V was cut by 3 bases and J by 7 bases, with 9 bases left in between. CDR3 region: CASSYGGIGELFF. The CDR3 coding sequence is TGTGCCAGCAGTTATGGGGGGATCGGGGAGCTGTTTTTT.

J is TRBJ1-5 and V is TRBV12-3 or TRBV12-4, with D possibly TRBD1 on 5 matching bases. Between the trimmed V and J ends, which lost 9 bases and 6 bases, there was a span of 15 bases. This CDR3 is built from 13 residues. The CDR3: CASSMGGSQPQHF. In DNA, the CDR3 is TGTGCCAGTTCTATGGGGGGAAGTCAGCCCCAGCATTTT.

V and J are TRBV6-5 and TRBJ2-5; the D gene is possibly TRBD2 (5 bases). This CDR3 region has 15 residues. Germline V gene sequence: CDR1 MNHEY, CDR2 SVGAGI. V lost 0 bases, J lost 0 bases, and 8 bases lay in between. The CDR3 loop reads CASSYSSGNQETQYF. The CDR3 nucleotides are TGTGCCAGCAGTTACTCGTCGGGGAACCAAGAGACCCAGTACTTC.

This clonotype was seen more than once but under ten times. The rearrangement links TRBV5-1 to TRBJ1-6; D call uncertain. V was shortened by 0 bases and J by 7 bases, with 14 bases between the two germline ends. The CDR3 covers 16 residues. Germline CDR1 reads SGHRS; CDR2 reads YFSETQ. The CDR3, as DNA: TGCGCCAGCAGCTTGGCCGCGGCGACGGGGAATTCACCCCTCCACTTT. It specifies CASSLAAATGNSPLHF.

This clonotype was observed many times. This sequence joins TRBV11-2 and TRBJ2-7; D perhaps matches TRBD2 (6 bases). Trimming removed 3 bases from V and 7 bases from J, with 13 bases in between. CDR3 length: 13 amino acids. CDR1 SGHAT and CDR2 FQNNGV come from the germline V gene. The CDR3 nucleotides are TGTGCCAGCAGCTTGGGGGGAGTAAGGGAGCAGTACTTC. It yields the protein CASSLGGVREQYF.

The chain has TRBV5-1 and TRBJ2-7; possible D gene TRBD1, 6 bases. CDR1 is SGHRS, CDR2 YFSETQ, per germline. Trimming cost V 5 bases and J 3 bases, with 18 bases left between them. The CDR3 covers 15 residues. CDR3 nucleotides: TGCGCCAGCAGGGAGGACAGCTCCTTAATCTACGAGCAGTACTTC. It specifies CASREDSSLIYEQYF.

This clonotype occurred many times. The V call is TRBV28, the J call TRBJ2-7; 10 positions agree with TRBD2. The CDR3 contains 16 residues. The V segment lost 5 bases and the J segment 0 bases; nucleotides outside the gene matches: 7. Germline V gene lookup returns CDR1 MDHEN and CDR2 SYDVKM. The DNA for the CDR3 is TGTGCCAGCAGTCAAACTAGCGGGGCCAGCTCCTACGAGCAGTACTTC. Its translation is CASSQTSGASSYEQYF.

This clonotype has at least ten counts. This CDR3 reads CASSLRRGEETQYF. CDR3 sequence (DNA): TGTGCCAGCAGCTTACGTAGGGGAGAAGAGACCCAGTACTTC. The rearrangement uses TRBV13 and TRBJ2-5; D assignment may be TRBD1 or TRBD2 (5 bases each). Germline V gives CDR1 PRHDT, CDR2 FYEKMQ (reference sequence). This CDR3 comprises 14 residues. Trimming removed 2 bases at V and 3 bases at J, with 10 bases between.

In this sample, this clonotype turned up many times. V is TRBV6-2 or TRBV6-3 and J is TRBJ2-4; no firm D call. The length of the CDR3 is 14 residues. CDR1 is MNHEY and CDR2 is SVGEGT in the germline V gene. Trimming took off 2 bases at V and 0 bases at J, with 5 bases between the two ends. The CDR3 sequence is CASSYGEAKNIQYF. CDR3 nucleotides: TGTGCCAGCAGTTACGGAGAAGCCAAAAACATTCAGTACTTC.

This clonotype was seen repeatedly, ten times or more. The rearrangement links TRBV12-3 or TRBV12-4 to TRBJ1-5; D may be TRBD1 (6 bases). V lost 5 bases and J lost 3, with 14 bases in between. CDR3 length equals 15 residues. The CDR3: CASSATQGINQPQHF. The CDR3 region has the DNA TGTGCCAGCAGTGCGACTCAGGGGATCAATCAGCCCCAGCATTTT.

There are a few counts of this clonotype. One end of the junction is discordant with germline, which a read error may explain. This chain joins TRBV28 and TRBJ2-7; D unclear. Germline V lookup: CDR1 MDHEN, CDR2 SYDVKM. The CDR3 totals 16 residues. The DNA of the CDR3 is TGTGCCAGCAGCTCCCCCGGCATCGCCTCCTTGACCGAGCAGTGCTTC. This codes for CASSSPGIASLTEQCF.

The table lists this clonotype with many counts. This rearrangement joins TRBV12-3 or TRBV12-4 to TRBJ2-5, with TRBD2 matching 9 bases. The CDR3 totals 16 residues. V dropped 5 bases and J dropped 4; count of bases not matched to a gene: 11. The CDR3, as DNA: TGTGCCAGCAGTCCCCAAGGTAGCGGGAGATTAGAGACCCAGTACTTC. The encoded protein is CASSPQGSGRLETQYF.

The chain joins TRBV6-5 to TRBJ2-7; D may be TRBD1 (6 bases). CDR1 is MNHEY, CDR2 SVGAGI, per germline. CDR3 length: 13 residues. V was pared by 6 bases and J by 5 bases, with 14 bases between. In DNA, the CDR3 is TGTGCCAGCAGCTACAGGGCCAAGCACGAGCAGTACTTC. It encodes CASSYRAKHEQYF.

In its sample, this clonotype was seen many times. This chain joins TRBV7-8 and TRBJ2-5; 11 nucleotides align to TRBD2. The V and J ends lost 5 bases and 4 bases, in that order; junction bases with no gene match: 6. Germline V CDR1 and CDR2: SGHVS, FQNEAQ. The CDR3 sequence is 15 residues long. CDR3 nucleotides: TGTGCCAGCAGCCCCCCTGGACTAGCGGGAGAGACCCAGTACTTC. Its protein product is CASSPPGLAGETQYF.

This chain connects TRBV6-1 to TRBJ1-2; the match to TRBD1 covers 9 bases. Germline trimming cut 6 bases from V and 5 bases from J; bases unmatched to any gene: 13. CDR1 MNHNS and CDR2 SASEGT come from the germline V gene. This CDR3 has 16 residues. The CDR3 is CASRDGTGTLGYGYTF. CDR3 sequence (DNA): TGTGCCAGCAGGGACGGGACAGGGACGTTAGGGTATGGCTACACCTTC.

The chain recombines TRBV28 with TRBJ2-7; D may be TRBD2 (5 bases). This CDR3 contains 11 residues. V was clipped by 6 bases and J by 7 bases, with 10 bases between them. From germline, CDR1 is MDHEN and CDR2 SYDVKM. CDR3 in DNA: TGTGCCAGCAGCCGACTAAGGGAGCAGTACTTC. It is translated as CASSRLREQYF. The full variable domain, completed using reference TRBV28 and TRBJ2-7, is DVKVTQSSRYLVKRTGEKVFLECVQDMDHENMFWYRQDPGLGLRLIYFSYDVKMKEKGDIPEGYSVSREKKERFSLILESASTNQTSMYLCASSRLREQYFGPGTRLTVT.

This rearrangement joins TRBV6-2 or TRBV6-3 to TRBJ1-2, with 10 bases that match TRBD1. Trimming at V came to 4 bases and at J to 0 bases, leaving 5 bases not matched to a gene. The CDR3 covers 16 residues. From germline, CDR1 is MNHEY and CDR2 SVGEGT. CDR3 amino acids: CASSSTGTGANYGYTF. The CDR3 DNA is TGTGCCAGCAGTTCAACCGGGACAGGGGCTAACTATGGCTACACCTTC.

This clonotype was recorded many times. J is TRBJ1-2 and V is TRBV19; TRBD1 might be the D (6 bases). This CDR3 has 12 residues. Looked up from germline, CDR1 is LNHDA and CDR2 is SQIVND (reference sequence). The germline V and J ends were trimmed by 7 bases and 4 bases, with 10 bases remaining between them. CDR3 residues: CASMQGIYGYTF. CDR3 DNA: TGTGCCAGTATGCAGGGGATCTATGGCTACACCTTC.

The rearrangement uses TRBV29-1 and TRBJ1-2, with D maybe TRBD1 (6 bases). This CDR3 region has 14 residues. The germline V gene encodes CDR1 SQVTM and CDR2 ANQGSEA. The V gene lost 4 bases and the J gene lost 4 bases, with 16 bases spanning the gap. The CDR3 DNA reads TGCAGCGTTGTGGGGGGGGCAGAATCCTATGGCTACACCTTC. Its translation is CSVVGGAESYGYTF.

This clonotype was detected ten times or more. The CDR3 coding sequence is TGTGCCAGTGCCGCGAGTAGCGGGAGGACCTACGAGCAGTACTTC. As protein: CASAASSGRTYEQYF. V usage is TRBV19 and J usage is TRBJ2-7; 10 bases match TRBD2. The CDR3 runs to 15 residues. The V and J ends lost 8 bases and 2 bases, in that order; junction bases with no gene match: 9. Germline V lookup: CDR1 LNHDA, CDR2 SQIVND (reference sequence). The full variable domain, in which reference TRBV19 and TRBJ2-7 provide the parts outside the CDR3, is DGGITQSPKYLFRKEGQNVTLSCEQNLNHDAMYWYRQDPGQGLRLIYYSQIVNDFQKGDIAEGYSVSREKKESFPLTVTSAQKNPTAFYLCASAASSGRTYEQYFGPGTRLTVT.

At least ten counts were recorded for this clonotype. V gene TRBV6-2 or TRBV6-3 combines with J gene TRBJ1-1, with a tentative D call TRBD1 (5 bases). The germline V gene encodes CDR1 MNHEY and CDR2 SVGEGT. V lost 6 bases to trimming and J lost 0 bases, with 8 bases between them. The CDR3 has 13 residues. Here the CDR3 DNA reads TGTGCCAGCAGGGGGGTAATGAACACTGAAGCTTTCTTT. It encodes CASRGVMNTEAFF.